This TCR beta chain is from a study of T cell repertoires in cytomegalovirus infection. TCRdb reprocessed the reads via MiXCR and lists one record per CDR3 protein. Of fewer than 250,000 distinct CDR3 sequences in the sample, about 12% were seen once. The table lists this clonotype with a few counts. CDR3 length: 15 amino acids. V lost 3 bases and J 0 bases, leaving 11 bases between the germline ends. Germline V gene sequence: CDR1 LNHDA, CDR2 SQIVND (reference sequence). The chain has TRBV19 and TRBJ1-1, with D uncertain. The specimen was PBMCs. This TCR came from a human donor in good health (CMV status not recorded). Some clones in this sample may be carry-over from other donors' samples. DNA for the CDR3: TGTGCCAGTAGTATCTGGAGAGGACTGAACACTGAAGCTTTCTTT. Amino acid sequence: CASSIWRGLNTEAFF.